This is a list of T cell receptor beta chains from one sample in a study of T-cell reconstitution after alpha-beta-depleted transplantation in children. TCRdb recomputed calls from the PCR reads with MiXCR, one row per CDR3 protein. In the table there are about 690,000 distinct CDR3 sequences, approximately 17% of which are singletons. This specimen consisted of PBMCs from the stem cell graft donor, obtained from the stem cell graft. These receptors originate from a human donor who donated a stem cell graft to a child with acute myeloid leukemia. Both conserved end residues are part of each CDR3. The order of the fields is V gene, clone size, D gene, J gene, CDR3 DNA, CDR3 protein. D genes are given only for firm matches. Clone sizes are given selectively: once, few, many, or a class where the clone is expanded.

TRBV10-3	many	-	TRBJ1-2	TGTGCCATCAGTGAAGGTGGGGTCTCTGACTATGGCTACACCTTC	CAISEGGVSDYGYTF
TRBV10-3	many	-	TRBJ2-7	TGTGCCATCAGTGAAGTGGACGAAAGCTCCTACGAGCAGTACTTC	CAISEVDESSYEQYF
TRBV5-1	many	-	TRBJ1-3	TGCGCCAGCAGACCTGGGAGGACACTTGGAAACACCATATATTTT	CASRPGRTLGNTIYF
TRBV7-7	few	-	TRBJ2-1	TGTGCCAGCAGCCCTACGACCTCAACGGAGCAGTTCTTC	CASSPTTSTEQFF
TRBV20-1	-	TRBD1	TRBJ1-5	TGCAGTGCACTTTTTAGACAGGGGGTAAGCAATCAGCCCCAGCATTTT	CSALFRQGVSNQPQHF
TRBV12-3/TRBV12-4	many	-	TRBJ1-1	TGTGCCAGCAGTTTAAGGGCAGGGCGGGTGACTGAAGCTTTCTTT	CASSLRAGRVTEAFF
TRBV7-9	few	TRBD1	TRBJ1-4	TGTGCCACCAGTACGGGGACAGGGGTTGAAAAACTGTTTTTT	CATSTGTGVEKLFF
TRBV21-1	few	-	TRBJ2-2	TGTGCCAGCAGCAGCCGCAAGGACAGGGGAGCCGGGGAGCTGTTTTTT	CASSSRKDRGAGELFF
TRBV12-3/TRBV12-4	-	-	TRBJ2-1	TGTGCCAGCAGTGCGCCGGGGTCGAATGAGCAGTTCTTC	CASSAPGSNEQFF
TRBV27	many	-	TRBJ1-1	-	CASSYLGTGRLRTEAFF
TRBV4-3	-	-	TRBJ1-1	TGCGCCAGCAGCCAAGAATGGGTGAGGACTGAAGCTTTCTTT	CASSQEWVRTEAFF
TRBV10-3	many	-	TRBJ2-7	TGTGCCATCAGTGAGGACCTTGACAGATCCTACGAGCAGTACTTC	CAISEDLDRSYEQYF
TRBV13	-	-	TRBJ1-4	TGTGCCAGCAGCGCAGGATTACCGGGGGCTAATGAAAAACTGTTTTTT	CASSAGLPGANEKLFF
TRBV6-5	many	TRBD1	TRBJ1-2	TGTGCCAGCAGTTCCAGGACAGGGAGAGACTATGGCTACACCTTC	CASSSRTGRDYGYTF
TRBV5-1	-	TRBD2	TRBJ2-1	TGCGCCAGCAGCGATACAGGACTAGCGGGGGTCAATGAGCAGTTCTTC	CASSDTGLAGVNEQFF
TRBV7-8	few	TRBD2	TRBJ2-1	TGTGCCAGCAGCCCCTTCAGAGTTAGCGGGGGGGCCTATGAGCAGTTCTTC	CASSPFRVSGGAYEQFF
TRBV28	few	-	TRBJ2-1	TGTGCCAGCAGTTTATCCCGACAGCGCTACAATGAGCAGTTCTTC	CASSLSRQRYNEQFF
TRBV20-1	many	-	TRBJ2-7	TGCAGTGCCGGCCAGCTGAGGGATCCCTACGAGCAGTACTTC	CSAGQLRDPYEQYF
TRBV5-4	few	TRBD2	TRBJ2-1	TGTGCCAGCAGCCCTGGGGGGGTCAATGAGCAGTTCTTC	CASSPGGVNEQFF
TRBV10-3	-	-	TRBJ1-3	TGTGCCATCGCCGCCCGACACGACTCTGGAAACACCATATATTTT	CAIAARHDSGNTIYF
TRBV20-1	many	TRBD2	TRBJ2-1	TGCAGTGCTAGTTCGGGCGGGAGGGCCACGGAAGAGCAGTTCTTC	CSASSGGRATEEQFF
TRBV29-1	many	TRBD2	TRBJ2-1	TGCAGCGTTGAAGATCGGGGGGGAGGATATGAGCAGTTCTTC	CSVEDRGGGYEQFF
TRBV20-1	many	-	TRBJ2-3	TGCAGTATTAGGCGCACAGATACGCAGTATTTT	CSIRRTDTQYF
TRBV2	few	-	TRBJ2-3	TGTGCCAGCAGTTTTGGGACATGGCCCGGGACAGATACGCAGTATTTT	CASSFGTWPGTDTQYF
TRBV7-2	-	-	TRBJ1-1	TGTGCCAGCAGCACCGGGATTCTGAACACTGAAGCTTTCTTT	CASSTGILNTEAFF
TRBV12-3/TRBV12-4	-	-	TRBJ2-3	TGTGCCAGCAGTTTAGGTCGGGCAGGGACTGGAGATACGCAGTATTTT	CASSLGRAGTGDTQYF